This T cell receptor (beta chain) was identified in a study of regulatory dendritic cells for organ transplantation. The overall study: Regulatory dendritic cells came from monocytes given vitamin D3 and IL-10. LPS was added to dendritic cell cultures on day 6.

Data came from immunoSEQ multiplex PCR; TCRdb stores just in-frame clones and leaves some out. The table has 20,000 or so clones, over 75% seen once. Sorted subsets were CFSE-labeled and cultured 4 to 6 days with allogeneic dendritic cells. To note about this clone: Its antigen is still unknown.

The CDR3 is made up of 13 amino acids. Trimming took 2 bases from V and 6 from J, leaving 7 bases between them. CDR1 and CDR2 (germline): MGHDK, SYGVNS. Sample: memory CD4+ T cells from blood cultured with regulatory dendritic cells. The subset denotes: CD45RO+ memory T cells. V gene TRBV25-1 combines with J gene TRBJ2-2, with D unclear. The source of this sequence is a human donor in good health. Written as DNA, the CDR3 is TGTGCCAGCAGTGAAGGCGAGTCCGGGGAGCTGTTTTTT. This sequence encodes CASSEGESGELFF.